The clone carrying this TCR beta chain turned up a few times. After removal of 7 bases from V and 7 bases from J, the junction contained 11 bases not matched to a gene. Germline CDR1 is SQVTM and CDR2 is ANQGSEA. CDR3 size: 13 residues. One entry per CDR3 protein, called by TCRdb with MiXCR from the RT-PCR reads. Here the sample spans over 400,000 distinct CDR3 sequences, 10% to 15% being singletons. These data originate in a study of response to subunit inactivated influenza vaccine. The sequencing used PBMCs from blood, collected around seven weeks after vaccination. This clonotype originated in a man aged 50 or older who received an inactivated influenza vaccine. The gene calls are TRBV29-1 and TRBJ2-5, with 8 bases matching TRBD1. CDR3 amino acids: CSGYDQGAGTQYF. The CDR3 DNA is TGCAGCGGTTACGATCAGGGGGCCGGGACCCAGTACTTC.